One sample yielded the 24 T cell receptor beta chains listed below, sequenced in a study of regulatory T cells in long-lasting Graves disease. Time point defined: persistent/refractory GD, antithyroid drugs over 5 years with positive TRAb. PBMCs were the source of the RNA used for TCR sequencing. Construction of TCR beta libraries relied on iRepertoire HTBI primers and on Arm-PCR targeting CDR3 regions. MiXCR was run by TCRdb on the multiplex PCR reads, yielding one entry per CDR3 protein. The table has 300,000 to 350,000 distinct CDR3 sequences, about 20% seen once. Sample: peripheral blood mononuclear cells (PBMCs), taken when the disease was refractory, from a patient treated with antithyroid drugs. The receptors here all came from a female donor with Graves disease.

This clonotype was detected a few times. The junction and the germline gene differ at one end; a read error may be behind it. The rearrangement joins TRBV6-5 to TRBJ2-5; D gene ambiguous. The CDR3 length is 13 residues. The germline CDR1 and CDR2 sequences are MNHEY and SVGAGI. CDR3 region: CASSHSPEETQYF. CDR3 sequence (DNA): TGTGCCAGCAGTCACTCGCCCGAGGAGACCCAGTACTTC.

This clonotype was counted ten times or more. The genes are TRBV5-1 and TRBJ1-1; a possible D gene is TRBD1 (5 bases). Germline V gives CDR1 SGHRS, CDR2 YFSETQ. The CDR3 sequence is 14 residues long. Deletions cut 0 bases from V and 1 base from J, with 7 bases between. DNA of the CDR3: TGCGCCAGCAGCTTGGTGGGACGGAACACTGAAGCTTTCTTT. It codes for CASSLVGRNTEAFF.

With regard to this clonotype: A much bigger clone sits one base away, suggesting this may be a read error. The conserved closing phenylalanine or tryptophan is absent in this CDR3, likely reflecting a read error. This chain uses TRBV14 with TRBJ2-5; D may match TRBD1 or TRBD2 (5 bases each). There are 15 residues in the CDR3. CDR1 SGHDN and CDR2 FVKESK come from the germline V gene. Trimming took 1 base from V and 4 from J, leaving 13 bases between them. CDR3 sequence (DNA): TGTGCCAGCAGCCAAGGCAGGGTGGGACGAGAGACCCAGTACCTC. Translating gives CASSQGRVGRETQYL.

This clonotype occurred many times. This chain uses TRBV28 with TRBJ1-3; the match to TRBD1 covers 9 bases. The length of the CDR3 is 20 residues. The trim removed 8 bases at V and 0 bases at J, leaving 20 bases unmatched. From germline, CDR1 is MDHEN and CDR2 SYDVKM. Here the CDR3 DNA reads TGTGCCAGCGTATCCACCGGGACAGGGAATAGGCGCTCCTCTGGAAACACCATATATTTT. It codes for CASVSTGTGNRRSSGNTIYF. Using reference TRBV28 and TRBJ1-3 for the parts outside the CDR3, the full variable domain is DVKVTQSSRYLVKRTGEKVFLECVQDMDHENMFWYRQDPGLGLRLIYFSYDVKMKEKGDIPEGYSVSREKKERFSLILESASTNQTSMYLCASVSTGTGNRRSSGNTIYFGEGSWLTVV.

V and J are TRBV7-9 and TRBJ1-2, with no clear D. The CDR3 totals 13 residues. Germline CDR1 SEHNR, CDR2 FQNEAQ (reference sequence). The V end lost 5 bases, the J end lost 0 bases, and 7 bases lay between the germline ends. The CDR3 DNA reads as TGTGCCAGCAGCCCAGAGCCTAACTATGGCTACACCTTC. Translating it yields CASSPEPNYGYTF.

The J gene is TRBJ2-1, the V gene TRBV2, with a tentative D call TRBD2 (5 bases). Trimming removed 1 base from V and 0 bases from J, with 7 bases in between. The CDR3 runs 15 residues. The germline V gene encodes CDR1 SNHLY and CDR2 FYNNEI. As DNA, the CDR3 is TGTGCCAGCAGTGAAGGTGGGAGCTCCTACAATGAGCAGTTCTTC. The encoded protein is CASSEGGSSYNEQFF. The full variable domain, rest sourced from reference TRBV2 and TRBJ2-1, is EPEVTQTPSHQVTQMGQEVILRCVPISNHLYFYWYRQILGQKVEFLVSFYNNEISEKSEIFDDQFSVERPDGSNFTLKIRSTKLEDSAMYFCASSEGGSSYNEQFFGPGTRLTVL.

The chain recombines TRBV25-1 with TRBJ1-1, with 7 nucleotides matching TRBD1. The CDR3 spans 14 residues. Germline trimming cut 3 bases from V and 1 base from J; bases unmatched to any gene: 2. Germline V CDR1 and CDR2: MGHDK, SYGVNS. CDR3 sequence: CASSDRQGNTEAFF. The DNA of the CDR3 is TGTGCCAGCAGTGATCGACAGGGGAACACTGAAGCTTTCTTT. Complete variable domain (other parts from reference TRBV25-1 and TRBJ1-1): EADIYQTPRYLVIGTGKKITLECSQTMGHDKMYWYQQDPGMELHLIHYSYGVNSTEKGDLSSESTVSRIRTEHFPLTLESARPSHTSQYLCASSDRQGNTEAFFGQGTRLTVV.

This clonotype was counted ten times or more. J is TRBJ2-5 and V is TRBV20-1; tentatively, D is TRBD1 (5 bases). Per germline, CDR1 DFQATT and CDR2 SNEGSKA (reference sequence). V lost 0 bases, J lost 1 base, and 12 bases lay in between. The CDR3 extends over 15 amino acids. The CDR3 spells CSARDGASFQETQYF. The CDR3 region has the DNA TGCAGTGCTAGAGATGGGGCAAGTTTCCAAGAGACCCAGTACTTC.

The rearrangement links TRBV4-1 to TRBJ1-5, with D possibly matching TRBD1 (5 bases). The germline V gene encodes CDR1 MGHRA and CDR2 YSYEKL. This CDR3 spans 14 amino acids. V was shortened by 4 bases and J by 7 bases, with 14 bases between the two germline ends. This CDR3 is CASSRGTYGQPQHF. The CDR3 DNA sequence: TGCGCCAGCAGCCGCGGGACCTACGGGCAGCCCCAGCATTTT.

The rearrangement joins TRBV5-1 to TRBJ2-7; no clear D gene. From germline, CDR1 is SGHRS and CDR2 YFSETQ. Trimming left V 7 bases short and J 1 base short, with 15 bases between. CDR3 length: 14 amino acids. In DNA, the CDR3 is TGCGCCAGCGGCCGAGACTTTTCTTCCTACGAGCAGTACTTC. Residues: CASGRDFSSYEQYF.

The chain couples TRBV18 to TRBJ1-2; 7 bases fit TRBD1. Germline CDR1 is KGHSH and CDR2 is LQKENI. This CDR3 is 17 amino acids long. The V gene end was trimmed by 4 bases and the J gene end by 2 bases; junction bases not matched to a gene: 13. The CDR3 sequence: CASSLLGQSLANYGYTF. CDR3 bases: TGTGCCAGCTCACTCCTGGGACAGTCCTTGGCCAACTATGGCTACACCTTC.

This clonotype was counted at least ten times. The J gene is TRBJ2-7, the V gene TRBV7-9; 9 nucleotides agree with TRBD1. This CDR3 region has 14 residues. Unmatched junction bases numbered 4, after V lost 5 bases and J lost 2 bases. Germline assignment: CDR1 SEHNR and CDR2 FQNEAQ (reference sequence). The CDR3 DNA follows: TGTGCCAGCAGCCCCGGACAGGGGCCCTACGAGCAGTACTTC. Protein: CASSPGQGPYEQYF.

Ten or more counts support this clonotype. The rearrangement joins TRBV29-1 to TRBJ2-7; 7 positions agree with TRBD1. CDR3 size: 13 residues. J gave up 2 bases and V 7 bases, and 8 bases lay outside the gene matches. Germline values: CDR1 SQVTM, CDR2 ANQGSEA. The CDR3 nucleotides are TGCAGCGCCCAACAGGGGTCGGCCTACGAGCAGTACTTC. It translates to CSAQQGSAYEQYF.

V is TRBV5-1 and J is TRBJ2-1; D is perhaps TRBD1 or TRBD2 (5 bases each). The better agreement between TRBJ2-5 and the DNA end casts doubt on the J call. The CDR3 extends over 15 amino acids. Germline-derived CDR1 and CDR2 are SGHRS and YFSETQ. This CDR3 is CASSHVTGTGGTQYF. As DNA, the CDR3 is TGCGCCAGCAGCCATGTAACCGGGACCGGAGGGACCCAGTACTTC.

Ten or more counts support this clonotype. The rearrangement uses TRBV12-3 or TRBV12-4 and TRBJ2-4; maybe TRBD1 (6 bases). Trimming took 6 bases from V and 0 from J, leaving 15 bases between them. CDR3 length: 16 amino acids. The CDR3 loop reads CASSPPTGTAKNIQYF. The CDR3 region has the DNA TGTGCCAGCAGCCCTCCTACAGGGACAGCCAAAAACATTCAGTACTTC.

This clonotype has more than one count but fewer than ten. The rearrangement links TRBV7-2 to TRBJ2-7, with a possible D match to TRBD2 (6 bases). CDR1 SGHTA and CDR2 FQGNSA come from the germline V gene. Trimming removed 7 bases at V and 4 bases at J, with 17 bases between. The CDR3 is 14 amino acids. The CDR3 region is CASTQGLTDYEQYF. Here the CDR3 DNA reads TGTGCCAGCACCCAGGGACTGACAGATTACGAGCAGTACTTC.

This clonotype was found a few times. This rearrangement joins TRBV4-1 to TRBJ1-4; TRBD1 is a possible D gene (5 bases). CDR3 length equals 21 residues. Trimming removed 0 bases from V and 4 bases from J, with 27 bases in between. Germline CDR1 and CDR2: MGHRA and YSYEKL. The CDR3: CASSQEGPRVDGRFRNEKLFF. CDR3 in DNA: TGCGCCAGCAGCCAAGAGGGGCCTCGAGTCGACGGCCGTTTCCGTAATGAAAAACTGTTTTTT.

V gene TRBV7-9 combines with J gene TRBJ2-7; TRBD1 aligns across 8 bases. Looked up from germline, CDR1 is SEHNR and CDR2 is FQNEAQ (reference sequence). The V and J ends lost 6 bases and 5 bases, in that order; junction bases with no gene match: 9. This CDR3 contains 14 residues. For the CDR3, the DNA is TGTGCCAGCAGTTTTAAACAGGGGGTCGACGAGCAGTACTTC. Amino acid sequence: CASSFKQGVDEQYF.

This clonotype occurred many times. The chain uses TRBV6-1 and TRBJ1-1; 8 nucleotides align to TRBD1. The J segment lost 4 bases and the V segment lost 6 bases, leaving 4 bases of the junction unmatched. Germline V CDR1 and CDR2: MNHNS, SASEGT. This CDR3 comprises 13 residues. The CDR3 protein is CASRMTGVTEAFF. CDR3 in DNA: TGTGCCAGCAGGATGACAGGGGTCACTGAAGCTTTCTTT.

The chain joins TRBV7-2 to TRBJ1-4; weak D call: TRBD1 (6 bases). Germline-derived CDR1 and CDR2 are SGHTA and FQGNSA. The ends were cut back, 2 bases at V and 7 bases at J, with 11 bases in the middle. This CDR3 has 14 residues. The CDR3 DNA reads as TGTGCCAGCAGCTTAACAGGGATGAGTGAAAAACTGTTTTTT. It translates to CASSLTGMSEKLFF.

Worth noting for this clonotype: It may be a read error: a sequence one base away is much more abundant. CDR3 DNA: TGTGCCAGCAGTTACTCGGCGCGGGGGCTCTCCTACAAGCAGTACTTC. Its translation is CASSYSARGLSYKQYF. The chain combines TRBV6-6 with TRBJ2-7; a possible D gene is TRBD2 (7 bases). Germline V gene data show CDR1 as MNHNY and CDR2 as SVGAGI (reference sequence). The CDR3 spans 16 residues.

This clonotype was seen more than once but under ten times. The CDR3 loop is CAWMNAAGTEAFF. As DNA, the CDR3 is TGTGCCTGGATGAATGCGGCAGGCACTGAAGCTTTCTTT. The chain links TRBV30 to TRBJ1-1; D is unresolved. The germline V and J ends were trimmed by 4 bases and 4 bases, with 13 bases remaining between them. The germline CDR1 and CDR2 sequences are GTSNPN and SVGIG (reference sequence). The CDR3 is 13 residues long.

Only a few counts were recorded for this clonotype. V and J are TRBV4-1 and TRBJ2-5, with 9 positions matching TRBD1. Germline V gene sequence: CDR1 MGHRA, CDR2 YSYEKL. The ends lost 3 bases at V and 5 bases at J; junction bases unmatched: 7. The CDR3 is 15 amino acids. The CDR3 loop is CASSHGQGLGETQYF. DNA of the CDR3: TGCGCCAGCAGCCACGGACAGGGGTTGGGGGAGACCCAGTACTTC.

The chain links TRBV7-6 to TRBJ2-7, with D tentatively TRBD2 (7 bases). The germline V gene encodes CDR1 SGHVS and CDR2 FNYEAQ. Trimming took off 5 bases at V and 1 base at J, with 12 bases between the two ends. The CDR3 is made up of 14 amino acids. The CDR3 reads CASSPRGRSYEQYF. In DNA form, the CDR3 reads TGTGCCAGCAGCCCGCGGGGGCGGTCCTACGAGCAGTACTTC.